Listed below are T cell receptor beta chains from one sample, sequenced in a study of T-cell memory formation after mild COVID-19. TCRdb re-called the 5' RACE reads with MiXCR, one entry per CDR3 protein. The data show hundreds of thousands of distinct CDR3 sequences, around a quarter seen once. The specimen sequenced was PBMCs or a T cell subset sorted from them (not recorded which). The origin of the receptors is an adult woman who had mild COVID-19 (a few samples of this study predate the infection). Cell type and time point are not known. CDR3s include the opening cysteine and the closing phenylalanine or tryptophan. A D gene is named only where the DNA matches it firmly. The size of a clone is reported for some rows only, either as once, few or many, or as a class for expanded clones.

D: NA; V: TRBV6-2/TRBV6-3; length: 12; size: many; J: TRBJ2-7; DNA: TGTGCCAGCAGTCAGAGCTCCTACGAGCAGTACTTC; CDR3: CASSQSSYEQYF
D: NA; V: TRBV5-1; length: 18; size: NA; J: TRBJ2-2; DNA: TGCGCCAGCAGCCTAACAATCCCGACAGATACCCCCACCGGGGAGCTGTTTTTT; CDR3: CASSLTIPTDTPTGELFF
D: TRBD2; V: TRBV20-1; length: 16; size: NA; J: TRBJ2-1; DNA: TGCAGTGCTAGAGATCGAAGCGGGATTTACTACAATGAGCAGTTCTTC; CDR3: CSARDRSGIYYNEQFF
D: NA; V: TRBV7-3; length: 12; size: NA; J: TRBJ2-2; DNA: TGTGCCAGCAGCCCAGGGGTCGGGGAGCTGATTTTT; CDR3: CASSPGVGELIF
D: NA; V: TRBV5-1; length: 14; size: NA; J: TRBJ1-1; DNA: TGCGCCAGCAGCTTAGTCAGTTCGAACACTGAAGCTTTCTTT; CDR3: CASSLVSSNTEAFF
D: NA; V: TRBV27; length: 17; size: once; J: TRBJ1-1; DNA: TGTGCCAGCAGCCCCGAGCAGGGGTTAAAGGTAACCCCGGAAGCTTTCTTT; CDR3: CASSPEQGLKVTPEAFF
D: NA; V: TRBV9; length: 15; size: few; J: TRBJ2-1; DNA: TGTGCCAGCACCCAGACGGGGCTATCCTACAATGAGCAGTTCTTC; CDR3: CASTQTGLSYNEQFF
D: NA; V: TRBV24-1; length: 17; size: few; J: TRBJ2-2; DNA: TGTGCCACCAGTGATTACCCGGGGGGCCCGAACACCGGGGAGCTGTTTTTT; CDR3: CATSDYPGGPNTGELFF
D: TRBD1; V: TRBV12-3/TRBV12-4; length: 20; size: NA; J: TRBJ1-6; DNA: TGTGCCAGCAGTTTAGCGCTCGGGACAGGGTTTTTATCCTATAATTCACCCCTCCACTTT; CDR3: CASSLALGTGFLSYNSPLHF
D: NA; V: TRBV20-1; length: 12; size: NA; J: TRBJ1-1; DNA: TGCAGTGCTAGAGTGGATCACACTGAAGCTTTCTTT; CDR3: CSARVDHTEAFF
D: NA; V: TRBV19; length: 16; size: NA; J: TRBJ2-6; DNA: TGTGCCAGTAGTCCTTGGGCCCTCTCTGGGGCCAACGTCCTGACTTTC; CDR3: CASSPWALSGANVLTF
D: NA; V: TRBV27; length: 15; size: NA; J: TRBJ2-3; DNA: TGTGCCAGCAGTTGGGGGGTCTCTAGCACAGATACGCAGTATTTT; CDR3: CASSWGVSSTDTQYF
D: TRBD1; V: TRBV4-3; length: 15; size: few; J: TRBJ1-2; DNA: TGCGCCAGCAGCCGATCTCGACAGGGGAACTATGGCTACACCTTC; CDR3: CASSRSRQGNYGYTF
D: NA; V: TRBV18; length: 15; size: few; J: TRBJ1-2; DNA: TGTGCCAGCTCACCGGGGAAGGGACACATGTCTGGCTACACCTTC; CDR3: CASSPGKGHMSGYTF
D: NA; V: TRBV30; length: 13; size: NA; J: TRBJ1-2; DNA: TGTGCCTCGGGGGGCCGGTTGAACTATGGCTACACCTTC; CDR3: CASGGRLNYGYTF
D: NA; V: TRBV2; length: 10; size: NA; J: TRBJ2-7; DNA: TGTGCCAGCAGTGTGCACGAGCAGTACTTC; CDR3: CASSVHEQYF
D: NA; V: TRBV24-1; length: 15; size: few; J: TRBJ2-1; DNA: TGTGCCACCAGTAGGTGGGGCGAGGGTTACAATGAGCAGTTCTTC; CDR3: CATSRWGEGYNEQFF
D: TRBD2; V: TRBV6-2/TRBV6-3; length: 18; size: few; J: TRBJ2-7; DNA: TGTGCCAGCAGTTACAGGACTAGCGGGGGTACCCGAAGAGTTGAGCAGTACTTC; CDR3: CASSYRTSGGTRRVEQYF
D: TRBD1; V: TRBV28; length: 15; size: NA; J: TRBJ1-6; DNA: TGTGCCAGCAGTCAGACAGGGGCTCGGGGTTCACCCCTCCACTTT; CDR3: CASSQTGARGSPLHF
D: NA; V: TRBV15; length: 16; size: few; J: TRBJ1-1; DNA: TGTGCCACCAGCAAAGGCTACAGGAAGCAGAACACTGAAGCTTTCTTT; CDR3: CATSKGYRKQNTEAFF
D: NA; V: TRBV4-2; length: 12; size: NA; J: TRBJ2-1; DNA: TGTGCCAGCAGCCAAGATATACTAGCACCGTTCTTC; CDR3: CASSQDILAPFF
D: NA; V: TRBV10-3; length: 13; size: NA; J: TRBJ1-1; DNA: TGTGCCATTGGTCCAACAGGTAACACTGAAGCTTTCTTT; CDR3: CAIGPTGNTEAFF
D: NA; V: TRBV12-3/TRBV12-4; length: 14; size: once; J: TRBJ2-7; DNA: TGTGCCAGCAGGAGAGGCGGGACCGTGTCCGAGCAGTACTTC; CDR3: CASRRGGTVSEQYF
D: NA; V: TRBV30; length: 15; size: NA; J: TRBJ1-5; DNA: TGTGCCTGGAGTGTAACCGGGGGGCGGGTTCAGCCCCAGCATTTT; CDR3: CAWSVTGGRVQPQHF
D: NA; V: TRBV11-2; length: 15; size: NA; J: TRBJ1-2; DNA: TGTGCCAGCAACCAAGAAGAGTTGAGGGGCTATGGCTACACCTTC; CDR3: CASNQEELRGYGYTF
D: TRBD2; V: TRBV6-6; length: 17; size: NA; J: TRBJ2-1; DNA: TGTGCCAGCAGTACAAGACTAGCGGGTGCGCAGGGCAATGAGCAGTTCTTC; CDR3: CASSTRLAGAQGNEQFF
D: NA; V: TRBV5-8; length: 17; size: NA; J: TRBJ2-7; DNA: TGTGCCAGCAGCCCGTCGGGGGGCGAGGGGAGCTTCTACGAGCAGTACTTC; CDR3: CASSPSGGEGSFYEQYF
D: NA; V: TRBV4-1; length: 16; size: few; J: TRBJ2-3; DNA: TGCGCCAGCAGCCAAGTCGGCCGTGCTAGCACAGATACGCAGTATTTT; CDR3: CASSQVGRASTDTQYF
D: TRBD1; V: TRBV2; length: 14; size: NA; J: TRBJ1-1; DNA: TGTGCCAGCAGGGCTGACAGGGGGCTTTTCGAAGCTTTCTTT; CDR3: CASRADRGLFEAFF
D: TRBD1; V: TRBV6-5; length: 15; size: NA; J: TRBJ2-7; DNA: TGTGCCAGCAGCGTCCGGGACAGGGGGAACGCCGAGCAGTACTTC; CDR3: CASSVRDRGNAEQYF
D: NA; V: TRBV15; length: 17; size: NA; J: TRBJ2-3; DNA: TGTGCCACCAGCAGATCTAGAAGATGGGACATCCCAGATACGCAGTATTTT; CDR3: CATSRSRRWDIPDTQYF